These 17 T cell receptor beta chains originate from one sample sequenced in a study of human T cells and chemical hapten exposure. Time point meaning: pre-sensitization, week 0. Treatment noted: therapeutic diphenylcyclopropenone sensitization with weekly scalp DPC. TCRdb itself ran the RACE reads through MiXCR, one entry per CDR3 protein. The data show some 110,000 distinct CDR3 sequences, roughly 12% seen once. The sample was whole blood, taken in connection with sensitization to the hapten diphenylcyclopropenone (DPC). These receptors came from a woman in her forties or fifties with alopecia areata. Some clones in this sample may be carry-over from other donors' samples.

The table lists this clonotype with many counts. This chain joins TRBV7-8 and TRBJ1-5; D is unclear. This CDR3 has 13 residues. The V end was cut by 1 base, the J end by 4 bases, with 5 bases between. Germline lookup yields CDR1 SGHVS and CDR2 FQNEAQ. The CDR3 DNA sequence: TGTGCCAGCAGCTTAGTTAATAATCAGCCCCAGCATTTT. It is translated as CASSLVNNQPQHF.

V usage is TRBV28 and J usage is TRBJ1-1; tentative D call: TRBD1 (5 bases). The CDR3 is 11 amino acids. The V end was cut by 8 bases, the J end by 5 bases, with 9 bases between. Germline loops: CDR1 MDHEN, CDR2 SYDVKM. CDR3 coding DNA: TGTGCCAGCTACAGGTTAACTGAAGCTTTCTTT. It translates to CASYRLTEAFF.

This clonotype was recorded at least ten times. The J gene is TRBJ2-1, the V gene TRBV7-8, with 8 positions matching TRBD1. J was trimmed by 6 bases and V by 5 bases; bases with no gene match: 12. CDR3 length equals 16 residues. From germline, CDR1 is SGHVS and CDR2 FQNEAQ. CDR3: CASSSYWDRPANEQFF. The CDR3 DNA reads TGTGCCAGCAGCAGTTACTGGGACAGGCCCGCCAATGAGCAGTTCTTC.

This clonotype appeared many times. The chain links TRBV29-1 to TRBJ2-1; 9 bases match TRBD1. The junction had 10 bases not matched to a gene; V was cut back by 8 bases and J by 5 bases. CDR1 is SQVTM and CDR2 is ANQGSEA in the germline V gene. The CDR3 runs to 14 residues. Here the CDR3 reads CSLVPGQGDNEQFF. The CDR3 DNA is TGCAGCCTGGTACCGGGACAGGGTGACAATGAGCAGTTCTTC.

This clonotype has ten or more counts. The genes are TRBV29-1 and TRBJ2-7; D ambiguous. Looked up from germline, CDR1 is SQVTM and CDR2 is ANQGSEA. With 5 bases removed from V and 0 bases from J, the gap between germline ends came to 8 bases. The CDR3 totals 12 residues. CDR3 in amino acids: CSVKGSSYEQYF. Here the CDR3 DNA reads TGCAGCGTTAAGGGCAGCTCCTACGAGCAGTACTTC.

This clonotype has just a few counts. This chain uses TRBV6-1 with TRBJ1-2, with no clear D. V lost 4 bases to trimming and J lost 7 bases, with 13 bases between them. Germline V lookup: CDR1 MNHNS, CDR2 SASEGT. CDR3 length: 13 residues. For the CDR3, the DNA is TGTGCCAGCAGTGGGGAGACCGGTTTTGGCTACACCTTC. This encodes CASSGETGFGYTF.

CDR3 sequence: CASSLQTSGYTQYF. The CDR3 DNA reads as TGTGCCAGCAGCCTCCAGACTAGCGGATATACGCAGTATTTT. This sequence joins TRBV11-2 and TRBJ2-3, with 9 bases matching TRBD2. Germline V CDR1 and CDR2: SGHAT, FQNNGV. Unmatched junction bases numbered 7, after V lost 5 bases and J lost 7 bases. This CDR3 has 14 amino acids.

This clonotype appeared many times. This chain joins TRBV3-1 and TRBJ2-1; D gene uncertain. The V end lost 2 bases, the J end lost 4 bases, and 15 bases lay between the germline ends. Germline assignment: CDR1 LGHDT and CDR2 YNNKEL (reference sequence). The CDR3 sequence is 16 residues long. The CDR3 DNA follows: TGTGCCAGCAGCCAAACTCAAACATGGACGTACAATGAGCAGTTCTTC. This gives the protein CASSQTQTWTYNEQFF.

Ten or more counts support this clonotype. The chain couples TRBV16 to TRBJ1-1; D not resolved. This CDR3 has 13 amino acids. V lost 4 bases and J 3 bases, leaving 9 bases between the germline ends. Germline assignment: CDR1 KGHSY and CDR2 FQNENV. The CDR3 protein is CASSPEKYTEAFF. In DNA, the CDR3 is TGTGCCAGCAGCCCTGAAAAGTACACTGAAGCTTTCTTT. Supplemented by reference TRBV16 and TRBJ1-1, the full variable domain reads GEEVAQTPKHLVRGEGQKAKLYCAPIKGHSYVFWYQQVLKNEFKFLISFQNENVFDETGMPKERFSAKCLPNSPCSLEIQATKLEDSAVYFCASSPEKYTEAFFGQGTRLTVV.

This clonotype has only a few counts. The chain recombines TRBV3-1 with TRBJ2-7; 9 bases align to TRBD2. CDR1 is LGHDT and CDR2 is YNNKEL in the germline V gene (reference sequence). CDR3 length: 15 residues. The V gene end was trimmed by 4 bases and the J gene end by 7 bases; junction bases not matched to a gene: 11. The CDR3 bases are TGTGCCAGCAGCCCGCGCGGGAGGGGAGGACAAGAGCAGTACTTC. Translating gives CASSPRGRGGQEQYF.

This sequence joins TRBV7-2 and TRBJ2-5; a weak D match, TRBD1 (6 bases). V lost 5 bases, J lost 3 bases, and 10 bases lay in between. This CDR3 is built from 13 residues. CDR1 and CDR2 (germline): SGHTA, FQGNSA. The CDR3 region has the DNA TGTGCCAGCAGCGGGACATCGGAAGAGACCCAGTACTTC. Its translation: CASSGTSEETQYF.

This clonotype showed up just a few times. The genes are TRBV29-1 and TRBJ2-7; TRBD2 agrees at 9 bases. The CDR3 extends over 16 amino acids. V was clipped by 3 bases and J by 0 bases; unmatched bases: 9. In germline, CDR1 is SQVTM, CDR2 ANQGSEA. The CDR3 nucleotides are TGCAGCGTTGAGCTTAGCGGGAGTCATCCCTCCTACGAGCAGTACTTC. The encoded protein is CSVELSGSHPSYEQYF.

The gene calls are TRBV6-6 and TRBJ2-1, with a possible D match to TRBD2 (6 bases). CDR1 MNHNY and CDR2 SVGAGI come from the germline V gene (reference sequence). The CDR3 loop spans 13 amino acids. Trimming cost V 5 bases and J 6 bases, with 11 bases left between them. The CDR3 DNA reads as TGTGCCAGCAGTCCAGGAGGGGCCAATGAGCAGTTCTTC. Protein product: CASSPGGANEQFF.

This clonotype was seen at least ten times. This rearrangement joins TRBV21-1 to TRBJ2-7; the table's TRBD1 call for D was not verified on the DNA. TRBV21-1 is reported as a pseudogene. The CDR3 consists of 15 residues. CDR3 region: CASLHPGRSSYEQYF. The CDR3 region has the DNA TGTGCCAGCCTCCATCCGGGACGGAGCTCCTACGAGCAGTACTTC.

This clonotype occurred many times. The gene calls are TRBV2 and TRBJ1-5; D is unclear. Germline V gene sequence: CDR1 SNHLY, CDR2 FYNNEI. This CDR3 contains 15 residues. V was trimmed by 4 bases and J by 3 bases, leaving 13 bases between them. The CDR3 DNA reads TGTGCCAGCAGTGCAGAAAGATCACACAATCAGCCCCAGCATTTT. Translation: CASSAERSHNQPQHF.

This clonotype was counted ten times or more. V gene TRBV20-1 combines with J gene TRBJ2-1; unclear D gene. Between the trimmed V and J ends, which lost 3 bases and 0 bases, there was a span of 6 bases. Germline-derived CDR1 and CDR2 are DFQATT and SNEGSKA (reference sequence). The CDR3 runs 13 residues. CDR3 DNA sequence: TGCAGTGCTAGGCGACACTCCTACAATGAGCAGTTCTTC. This sequence encodes CSARRHSYNEQFF.

This clonotype was seen a handful of times. The V call is TRBV5-1, the J call TRBJ2-5; unclear D gene. V lost 0 bases and J 3 bases, leaving 9 bases between the germline ends. Germline V gene sequence: CDR1 SGHRS, CDR2 YFSETQ. CDR3 length: 14 amino acids. The CDR3 sequence is CASSLGQVEETQYF. The DNA for the CDR3 is TGCGCCAGCAGCTTGGGGCAGGTGGAAGAGACCCAGTACTTC.